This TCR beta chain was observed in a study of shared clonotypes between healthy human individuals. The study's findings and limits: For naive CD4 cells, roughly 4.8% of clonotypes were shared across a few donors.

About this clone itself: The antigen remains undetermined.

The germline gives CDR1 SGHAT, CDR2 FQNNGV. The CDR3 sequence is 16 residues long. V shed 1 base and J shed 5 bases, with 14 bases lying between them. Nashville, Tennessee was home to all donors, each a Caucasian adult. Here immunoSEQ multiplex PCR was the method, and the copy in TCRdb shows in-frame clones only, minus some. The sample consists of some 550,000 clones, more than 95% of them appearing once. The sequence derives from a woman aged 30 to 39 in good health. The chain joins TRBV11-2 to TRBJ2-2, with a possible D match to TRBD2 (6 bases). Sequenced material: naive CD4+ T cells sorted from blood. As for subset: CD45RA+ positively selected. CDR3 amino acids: CASSLVGGPPTGELFF. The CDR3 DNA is TGTGCCAGCAGCTTAGTGGGGGGACCACCAACCGGGGAGCTGTTTTTT. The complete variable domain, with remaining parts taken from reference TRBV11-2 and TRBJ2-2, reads EAGVAQSPRYKIIEKRQSVAFWCNPISGHATLYWYQQILGQGPKLLIQFQNNGVVDDSQLPKDRFSAERLKGVDSTLKIQPAKLEDSAVYLCASSLVGGPPTGELFFGEGSRLTVL.